Below are 4 T cell receptor beta chains sequenced from a single sample in a study of blood T cell repertoires in COVID-19. The table came from immunoSEQ multiplex PCR; TCRdb's copy has only in-frame clones and leaves some out. The data show 100,000 to 140,000 clones, about three quarters seen once. The material sequenced was peripheral blood. These receptors came from a man aged 70-80 years with acute or convalescent COVID-19.

The gene calls are TRBV19 and TRBJ2-3; TRBD2 might be the D (7 bases). This CDR3 has 14 residues. Trimming removed 5 bases from V and 4 bases from J, with 13 bases in between. The germline gives CDR1 LNHDA, CDR2 SQIVND (reference sequence). The CDR3 spells CASSWGGAADTQYF. Here the CDR3 DNA reads TGTGCCAGTAGTTGGGGGGGGGCCGCAGATACGCAGTATTTT.

The V call is TRBV12-5, the J call TRBJ1-2; 9 bases fit TRBD1. Germline V lookup: CDR1 LGHNT, CDR2 FRNRAP. This CDR3 region has 13 residues. V dropped 7 bases and J dropped 8; count of bases not matched to a gene: 8. The CDR3 bases are TGTGCTAGTGTCCCGACAGGGGGAGGGGGCTACACCTTC. This gives the protein CASVPTGGGGYTF.

The V call is TRBV5-8, the J call TRBJ1-5; 9 bases agree with TRBD1. Germline CDR1 is SGHTS and CDR2 is YDEGEE. The CDR3 runs 15 residues. V shed 4 bases and J 2 bases; nucleotides not matched to a gene: 4. The CDR3 DNA sequence: TGTGCCAGCAGCGCGCGGGACAGGGGCAATCAGCCCCAGCATTTT. This translates into CASSARDRGNQPQHF.

The chain couples TRBV19 to TRBJ1-1; the D is unclear. The V gene lost 10 bases and the J gene lost 0 bases, with 12 bases spanning the gap. The CDR3 extends over 13 amino acids. Germline CDR1 is LNHDA and CDR2 is SQIVND (reference sequence). CDR3 protein: CATINRLNTEAFF. Written as DNA, the CDR3 is TGTGCCACCATAAACAGATTGAACACTGAAGCTTTCTTT.